One sample yielded the 5 T cell receptor beta chains listed below, sequenced in a study of early T cells in non-severe SARS-CoV-2 infection. TCRdb reprocessed the 5' RACE reads with MiXCR, giving one entry per CDR3 protein. This table has roughly 68,000 distinct CDR3 sequences, more than 4% appearing once. Sequencing was done on a sample of whole blood. The receptors were sampled from an adult who was a healthcare worker with PCR-confirmed SARS-CoV-2 infection or an uninfected control (not recorded which).

This clonotype was seen only a few times. The chain carries TRBV20-1 and TRBJ2-7, with 8 bases that match TRBD1. Germline lookup yields CDR1 DFQATT and CDR2 SNEGSKA (reference sequence). CDR3 length equals 14 residues. The V and J ends lost 5 bases and 1 base, in that order; junction bases with no gene match: 7. This chain's CDR3 is CSAWTGYGSYEQYF. The CDR3 DNA reads as TGCAGTGCTTGGACAGGGTACGGGTCCTACGAGCAGTACTTC.

This clonotype was observed at least ten times. J is TRBJ2-3 and V is TRBV5-1; TRBD1 agrees at 8 bases. The J segment lost 4 bases and the V segment lost 4 bases, leaving 5 bases of the junction unmatched. The CDR3 is 14 amino acids. Germline CDR1 SGHRS, CDR2 YFSETQ. The CDR3, as DNA: TGCGCCAGCAGCCTCCCAGGGGGCCCAGATACGCAGTATTTT. It encodes CASSLPGGPDTQYF.

This clonotype was detected many times. This chain joins TRBV15 and TRBJ2-6; D might be TRBD2 (6 bases). Germline V gene lookup returns CDR1 LNHNV and CDR2 YYDKDF (reference sequence). V lost 0 bases and J lost 0, with 18 bases in between. CDR3 length: 20 amino acids. The CDR3 protein is CATSREGGGQGPSGANVLTF. Here the CDR3 DNA reads TGTGCCACCAGCAGAGAGGGAGGTGGCCAGGGACCCTCTGGGGCCAACGTCCTGACTTTC.

This clonotype was seen repeatedly, ten times or more. The rearrangement uses TRBV7-3 and TRBJ2-1; 9 nucleotides match TRBD1. CDR1 is SGHTA, CDR2 FQGTGA, per germline. Unmatched junction bases numbered 4, after V lost 5 bases and J lost 5 bases. This CDR3 has 14 amino acids. CDR3: CASSVDRGNNEQFF. CDR3 DNA sequence: TGTGCCAGCAGCGTGGACAGGGGCAACAATGAGCAGTTCTTC.

J is TRBJ2-3 and V is TRBV20-1, with TRBD2 matching over 7 bases. V trimming: 6 bases; J trimming: 1 base; junction bases outside the gene matches: 4. The germline V gene has CDR1 DFQATT and CDR2 SNEGSKA (reference sequence). The CDR3 runs 13 residues. CDR3 nucleotides: TGCAGTGCGGCGGCGGGGGGCACAGATACGCAGTATTTT. Its translation is CSAAAGGTDTQYF.